One and the same sample provided the 22 T cell receptor beta chains below, sequenced in a study of blood T cell repertoires in COVID-19. Sequencing used immunoSEQ multiplex PCR; TCRdb keeps in-frame clones, though not all of them. The data show around 310,000 clones, nearly 90% seen once. The material sequenced was peripheral blood. These receptors all come from a woman in her thirties or forties with COVID-19, enrolled during active disease.

The V gene is TRBV5-1, the J gene TRBJ2-7, with a weak D call TRBD1 (6 bases). The CDR3 has 14 residues. Germline V gene lookup returns CDR1 SGHRS and CDR2 YFSETQ. Between the trimmed V and J ends, which lost 3 bases and 2 bases, there was a span of 12 bases. CDR3 in DNA: TGCGCCAGCAGCTCAGGGGCCTCCGCCTACGAGCAGTACTTC. Its protein is CASSSGASAYEQYF.

The chain links TRBV10-3 to TRBJ2-1; TRBD1 matches 9 bases. The CDR3 contains 16 residues. Germline values: CDR1 ENHRY, CDR2 SYGVKD. V lost 6 bases and J lost 7; bases outside the gene matches: 13. DNA of the CDR3: TGTGCCATCAGGATGGGGGGACAGGGTCGGCTTAATGAGCAGTTCTTC. It translates to CAIRMGGQGRLNEQFF.

This chain links TRBV6-2 or TRBV6-3 with TRBJ1-1; D remains unclear. With 6 bases removed from V and 1 base from J, the gap between germline ends came to 18 bases. CDR3 length: 16 amino acids. CDR1 MNHEY and CDR2 SVGEGT come from the germline V gene. The CDR3 loop reads CASSLRSGRTNTEAFF. The CDR3 DNA reads TGTGCCAGCAGCTTGAGGTCCGGGAGGACGAACACTGAAGCTTTCTTT.

This clone was detected ten times or more. At one boundary the junction diverges from the germline segment, which might be a read error. Within the sample, other DNA sequences also encode this same CDR3. The chain recombines TRBV20-1 with TRBJ1-1; D is possibly TRBD1 (5 bases). Per the germline V gene, CDR1 is DFQATT and CDR2 is SNEGSKA (reference sequence). This CDR3 is 11 amino acids long. The CDR3 spells CSARGATEAFF. In DNA form, the CDR3 reads TGCAGTGCCAGAGGGGCCACTGAAGCTTTCTTT.

V and J are TRBV2 and TRBJ2-1; perhaps TRBD2 as D (6 bases). The CDR3 sequence is 18 residues long. V shed 3 bases and J shed 2 bases, with 20 bases lying between them. Germline CDR1 reads SNHLY; CDR2 reads FYNNEI. The CDR3 region has the DNA TGTGCCAGCAGTGATGGCCTCGGTGGGACTCTCGCCTACAATGAGCAGTTCTTC. Amino acid sequence: CASSDGLGGTLAYNEQFF.

This chain uses TRBV3-1 (or the pseudogene TRBV3-2) with TRBJ2-7; TRBD1 aligns across 10 bases. The germline V gene encodes CDR1 LGHDT and CDR2 YNNKEL (reference sequence). This CDR3 has 17 amino acids. With V trimmed by 7 bases and J by 2 bases, 14 bases remained unmatched. CDR3 in amino acids: CASIYIVDRGSTYEQYF. CDR3 nucleotide sequence: TGTGCCAGCATCTACATAGTGGACAGGGGGTCCACCTACGAGCAGTACTTC.

In its sample, this clone was seen a few times. The gene calls are TRBV12-5 and TRBJ1-2; 8 bases match TRBD1. The germline V gene has CDR1 LGHNT and CDR2 FRNRAP. The CDR3 spans 15 residues. Trimming cost V 6 bases and J 8 bases; bases outside gene matches: 14. The CDR3 loop is CASGPEFQGATGYTF. Written as DNA, the CDR3 is TGTGCTAGTGGACCCGAATTTCAGGGGGCAACGGGCTACACCTTC.

The CDR3: CASSLNPTGGGYTF. The CDR3 DNA is TGTGCCAGCAGCCTGAACCCGACAGGGGGCGGCTACACCTTC. The J gene is TRBJ1-2, the V gene TRBV3-1 (or the pseudogene TRBV3-2), with 10 bases aligning to TRBD1. V shed 4 bases and J 8 bases; nucleotides not matched to a gene: 7. Germline lookup yields CDR1 LGHDT and CDR2 YNNKEL (reference sequence). The CDR3 length is 14 residues.

V gene TRBV28 combines with J gene TRBJ1-1; D unclear. The germline gives CDR1 MDHEN, CDR2 SYDVKM. CDR3 size: 12 residues. V lost 2 bases and J lost 11, with 12 bases in between. The DNA of the CDR3 is TGTGCCAGCAGTTTACCGCCCGTCGAGGCTTTCTTT. Amino acids: CASSLPPVEAFF.

The rearrangement uses TRBV19 and TRBJ2-5, with TRBD1 matching over 7 bases. CDR1 and CDR2 from the germline V gene are LNHDA and SQIVND (reference sequence). The CDR3 covers 16 residues. V was clipped by 4 bases and J by 5 bases; unmatched bases: 13. CDR3 sequence (DNA): TGTGCCAGTAGTAATCGACAGGGCCAGAGGGGGGAGACCCAGTACTTC. Translating it yields CASSNRQGQRGETQYF. Complete variable domain (other parts from reference TRBV19 and TRBJ2-5): DGGITQSPKYLFRKEGQNVTLSCEQNLNHDAMYWYRQDPGQGLRLIYYSQIVNDFQKGDIAEGYSVSREKKESFPLTVTSAQKNPTAFYLCASSNRQGQRGETQYFGPGTRLLVL.

The chain recombines TRBV28 with TRBJ1-4, with TRBD1 matching 9 bases. The germline CDR1 and CDR2 sequences are MDHEN and SYDVKM. The trim removed 11 bases at V and 6 bases at J, leaving 7 bases unmatched. The CDR3 sequence is 13 residues long. The CDR3 region is CASWGDRDEKLFF. CDR3 nucleotide sequence: TGTGCCTCCTGGGGGGACAGGGATGAAAAACTGTTTTTT. Complete variable domain (other parts from reference TRBV28 and TRBJ1-4): DVKVTQSSRYLVKRTGEKVFLECVQDMDHENMFWYRQDPGLGLRLIYFSYDVKMKEKGDIPEGYSVSREKKERFSLILESASTNQTSMYLCASWGDRDEKLFFGSGTQLSVL.

V gene TRBV7-3 combines with J gene TRBJ2-7, with 9 bases lining up with TRBD1. The V and J ends lost 0 bases and 6 bases, in that order; junction bases with no gene match: 3. The CDR3 length is 14 residues. CDR1 and CDR2 from the germline V gene are SGHTA and FQGTGA. The CDR3 DNA is TGTGCCAGCAGCTTAACTCGGACAGGGGCCGAGCAGTACTTC. This encodes CASSLTRTGAEQYF.

The chain couples TRBV28 to TRBJ2-5, with TRBD2 matching 14 bases. Germline CDR1 is MDHEN and CDR2 is SYDVKM. The CDR3 has 18 amino acids. Trimming at V came to 5 bases and at J to 5 bases, leaving 13 bases not matched to a gene. The CDR3 loop is CASSPIPGTSGRGETQYF. As DNA, the CDR3 is TGTGCCAGCAGTCCAATCCCCGGGACTAGCGGGAGAGGTGAGACCCAGTACTTC.

The V gene is TRBV2, the J gene TRBJ1-6, with D possibly matching TRBD1 (6 bases). Germline assignment: CDR1 SNHLY and CDR2 FYNNEI. This CDR3 is built from 16 residues. V lost 3 bases to trimming and J lost 4 bases, with 13 bases between them. The DNA of the CDR3 is TGTGCCAGCAGTGAGCAGGGGATTACATATAATTCACCCCTCCACTTT. Translated: CASSEQGITYNSPLHF.

The chain carries TRBV7-6 and TRBJ1-4, with 7 bases matching TRBD1. The ends lost 6 bases at V and 5 bases at J; junction bases unmatched: 12. From germline, CDR1 is SGHVS and CDR2 FNYEAQ. The CDR3 covers 16 residues. The CDR3 loop reads CASSLPTGEGNEKLFF. CDR3 sequence (DNA): TGTGCCAGCAGTCTCCCTACAGGGGAAGGGAATGAAAAACTGTTTTTT.

The rearrangement joins TRBV7-9 to TRBJ1-2; D is undetermined. This CDR3 spans 10 amino acids. Trimming removed 7 bases at V and 6 bases at J, with 6 bases between. In germline, CDR1 is SEHNR, CDR2 FQNEAQ (reference sequence). CDR3 DNA sequence: TGTGCCAGCACCCTCCATGGCTACACCTTC. Its protein product is CASTLHGYTF.

This clone was observed a handful of times. V is TRBV7-9 and J is TRBJ2-3; tentative D call: TRBD1 (5 bases). Germline V CDR1 and CDR2: SEHNR, FQNEAQ (reference sequence). This CDR3 comprises 13 residues. Trimming cost V 5 bases and J 4 bases, with 10 bases left between them. The CDR3 DNA is TGTGCCAGCAGCCTATCAGGGCCAGATACGCAGTATTTT. This gives the protein CASSLSGPDTQYF.

The chain links TRBV6-5 to TRBJ1-1; D unclear. The CDR3 is made up of 15 amino acids. V lost 6 bases to trimming and J lost 0 bases, with 14 bases between them. CDR1 and CDR2 (germline): MNHEY, SVGAGI. CDR3 coding DNA: TGTGCCAGCAGACTAACGCGGCAAATGAACACTGAAGCTTTCTTT. As protein: CASRLTRQMNTEAFF.

CDR3 sequence: CATSDSGQAHYTF. CDR3 sequence (DNA): TGTGCCACCAGTGATTCGGGACAGGCCCACTACACCTTC. The chain employs TRBV24-1 and TRBJ1-2; 8 bases fit TRBD1. The germline gives CDR1 KGHDR, CDR2 SFDVKD. The CDR3 contains 13 residues. V lost 2 bases to trimming and J lost 10 bases; unmatched junction nucleotides: 5.

The chain joins TRBV2 to TRBJ1-5; 7 nucleotides align to TRBD1. The CDR3 consists of 14 residues. Losses at the gene ends were 11 bases for V and 9 bases for J; bases not matched to a gene: 16. Germline lookup yields CDR1 SNHLY and CDR2 FYNNEI. The CDR3 DNA reads as TGTGCCGCGACCTCCGGACAGGTCAGGATGCCCCAGCATTTT. Translated, it gives CAATSGQVRMPQHF.

This chain joins TRBV28 and TRBJ2-7, with 11 nucleotides matching TRBD1. Trimming took 8 bases from V and 7 from J; bases not matched to a gene: 16. Germline V CDR1 and CDR2: MDHEN, SYDVKM. CDR3 length equals 16 residues. Here the CDR3 DNA reads TGTGCCAGCCGAATTAGGACAGGGGGCGTGATGAGGGAGCAGTACTTC. It specifies CASRIRTGGVMREQYF.

The chain's CDR3 is CASSAGFATEAFF. The CDR3 DNA is TGTGCCAGCAGTGCCGGTTTCGCCACTGAAGCTTTCTTT. The chain uses TRBV25-1 and TRBJ1-1; no definite D call. Looked up from germline, CDR1 is MGHDK and CDR2 is SYGVNS. With 4 bases removed from V and 4 bases from J, the gap between germline ends came to 10 bases. This CDR3 is 13 amino acids long.